This is a list of T cell receptor beta chains from one sample in a study of shared T cell receptors in the human thymus. The method was immunoSEQ multiplex PCR; TCRdb's version includes in-frame clones alone and lacks a portion of them. The data hold some 660,000 clones, with more than 70% observed a single time. These records were also assigned to another study, of human thymus T cells.

The specimen was thymocytes. These receptors were taken from a boy younger than two with a congenital heart defect. CDR3s include the opening cysteine and the closing phenylalanine or tryptophan. A D gene is named only where the DNA matches it firmly.

TRBV14	TRBJ2-7	TRBD2	CASSTREGDPYEQYF
TRBV4-3	TRBJ2-5	-	CASSQGTGRGETQYF
TRBV23-1	TRBJ2-7	TRBD1	CASSQGQDNYEQYF
TRBV5-1	TRBJ1-3	TRBD1	CASSIRPRDRGSGNTIYF
TRBV14	TRBJ2-7	-	CASSLLGTGRSSYEQYF
TRBV4-1	TRBJ2-7	TRBD1	CASSQRTGRSDEQYF
TRBV11-2	TRBJ2-1	TRBD2	CASIPWGGEQFF
TRBV30	TRBJ1-1	-	CAWSVTDTEAFF
TRBV30	TRBJ1-2	TRBD1	CAWTGRGREAYGYTF
TRBV20-1	TRBJ2-3	TRBD2	CSARQRDKQYF
TRBV4-1	TRBJ2-3	-	CASSQDSRWADTQYF
TRBV5-4	TRBJ2-5	TRBD2	CASSPDGKRDDQETQYF
TRBV7-9	TRBJ2-7	TRBD1	CASSAPPRDRFYEQYF
TRBV2	TRBJ1-5	-	CAIQDTRNQPQHF
TRBV11-2	TRBJ2-7	TRBD1	CASSLEGQGACEQYF
TRBV27	TRBJ1-1	TRBD1	CASSLVSGGWKGAFF
TRBV19	TRBJ1-2	TRBD1	CASSPVGGQILGYTF
TRBV2	TRBJ2-4	TRBD2	CASSRDRGGGNIQYF
TRBV4-2	TRBJ1-2	-	CASSQDMRPYGYTF
TRBV27	TRBJ1-6	-	CASSSGGYSPLHF
TRBV27	TRBJ2-7	TRBD2	CASSFAEAGEEEQYF
TRBV4-2	TRBJ2-7	TRBD2	CASRGGNEQYF
TRBV27	TRBJ2-5	TRBD2	CASSPRGRETQYF
TRBV28	TRBJ1-5	-	CASSSDSYSNQPQHF
TRBV4-1	TRBJ2-1	TRBD2	CASSKAGTSDGDEQFF
TRBV28	TRBJ1-5	-	CASSFDRNSNQPQHF
TRBV7-6	TRBJ2-7	TRBD2	CASSLSGRLAGGPPYEQYF
TRBV30	TRBJ1-6	-	CAWSVWGGENSPLHF
TRBV27	TRBJ1-6	TRBD1	CASSLLGQTSPLHF
TRBV27	TRBJ2-5	-	CASSPEGGRGETQYF
TRBV7-8	TRBJ2-7	TRBD2	CASSLREFYEQYF
TRBV6-1	TRBJ2-7	-	CASNPWTVRDEQYF
TRBV15	TRBJ1-2	-	CATSIVADYGYTF
TRBV5-1	TRBJ1-4	TRBD1	CASRGQHNEKLFF
TRBV29-1	TRBJ1-1	-	CSVSNRQRRDTEAFF
TRBV5-6	TRBJ2-7	TRBD1	CASSGTGRSYEQYF
TRBV13	TRBJ2-7	-	CASSPPTTYEQYF
TRBV5-6	TRBJ2-5	-	CASSPSLGGDKETQYF
TRBV7-6	TRBJ1-1	TRBD1	CASSLAPSARGGKDTEAFF
TRBV10-1	TRBJ2-1	TRBD2	CASSESWGSGRNEQFF
TRBV12-2	TRBJ2-4	-	CASRLASGQTPLAKNIQYF
TRBV29-1	TRBJ2-1	TRBD2	CSVEEREGLVGDNEQFF
TRBV18	TRBJ2-2	-	CASSPGRGPSGTGELFF
TRBV6-5	TRBJ1-5	-	CASSYAGDSNQPQHF
TRBV5-1	TRBJ1-1	-	CASTGPPNTEAFF
TRBV28	TRBJ1-5	-	CASTLGEGGLSNQPQHF
TRBV5-1	TRBJ2-1	-	CASSLTRVYEQFF
TRBV13	TRBJ2-1	-	CASSSSRIRTKKAWGNEQFF
TRBV29-1	TRBJ2-3	TRBD1	CSGTDRVWNTQYF
TRBV5-8	TRBJ2-5	TRBD2	CATSGQETQYF
TRBV4-3	TRBJ1-1	-	CASSQATARGMMNTEAFF
TRBV2	TRBJ2-1	-	CASIPPPPGEAPYNEQFF